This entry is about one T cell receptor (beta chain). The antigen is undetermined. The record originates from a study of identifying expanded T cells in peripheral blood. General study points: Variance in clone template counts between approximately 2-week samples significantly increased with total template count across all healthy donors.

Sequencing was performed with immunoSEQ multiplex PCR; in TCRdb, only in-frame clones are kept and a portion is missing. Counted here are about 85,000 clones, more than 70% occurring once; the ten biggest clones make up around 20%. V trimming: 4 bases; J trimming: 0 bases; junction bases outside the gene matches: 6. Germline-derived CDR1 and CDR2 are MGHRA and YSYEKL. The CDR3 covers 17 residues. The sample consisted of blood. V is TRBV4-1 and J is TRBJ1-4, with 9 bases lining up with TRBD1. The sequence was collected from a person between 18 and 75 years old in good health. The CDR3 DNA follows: TGCGCCAGCAGCCGACAGGGGGTGGAAACAACTAATGAAAAACTGTTTTTT. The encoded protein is CASSRQGVETTNEKLFF.